The rows below give T cell receptor beta chains drawn from one sample of a study of blood T cell repertoires in COVID-19. The repertoire was sequenced with immunoSEQ multiplex PCR; TCRdb's copy has only in-frame clones and lacks some. The sample consists of over 200,000 clones, 75% to 90% of them appearing once. The sequenced material came from PBMCs or T cells enriched from blood (not recorded which). These receptors originate from a woman in her fifties or sixties who had recovered from COVID-19. The CDR3 runs from the conserved cysteine through the conserved F or W. The D gene is left open where the match is weak. A row's size may be missing; if present it is once, few, many or a size class.

NA,TRBJ2-1,NA,TRBV5-6,TGTGCCAGCAGCGAGTACAATGAGCAGTTCTTC,CASSEYNEQFF
NA,TRBJ1-2,NA,TRBV23-1,TGCGCCAGCAGTCAAGTCGGAACAGCTCACTATGGCTACACCTTC,CASSQVGTAHYGYTF
NA,TRBJ2-4,TRBD2,TRBV18,TGTGCCAGCTCGCTTTCTTTAATCCGGGAGGGCAAAAACATTCAGTACTTC,CASSLSLIREGKNIQYF
NA,TRBJ2-3,NA,TRBV28,TGTGCCAGCAGTTACCAGGGGCCAGGCACAGATACGCAGTATTTT,CASSYQGPGTDTQYF
few,TRBJ2-7,NA,TRBV2,TGTGCCAGCAGTGCCTTCGGGGCGGGATTGGTCGAGCAGTACTTC,CASSAFGAGLVEQYF
once,TRBJ2-2,TRBD1,TRBV2,TGTGCCAGCAGGAGGGACAGGGGGTATACCACCGGGGAGCTGTTTTTT,CASRRDRGYTTGELFF
NA,TRBJ2-5,TRBD2,TRBV28,TGTGCCAGCATTATCAGGACAGGGTTGCTAGCGGGAGGACATTACCAAGAGACCCAGTACTTC,CASIIRTGLLAGGHYQETQYF
NA,TRBJ2-2,NA,TRBV2,TGTGCCAGCAGTGAACAGCTGCCTAGCGCTAGTGGGGAGCTGTTTTTT,CASSEQLPSASGELFF
NA,TRBJ2-3,NA,TRBV5-1,TGCGCCAGCAGCTTGGGGTCAGGGCAAGATACGCAGTATTTT,CASSLGSGQDTQYF
NA,TRBJ1-1,NA,TRBV9,TGTGCCAGCAGCGCCGACGGACAGACGAACACTGAAGCTTTCTTT,CASSADGQTNTEAFF
NA,TRBJ2-7,NA,TRBV14,TGTGCCAGCAGCTCTTTCGCAGATCATGAGCAGTACTTC,CASSSFADHEQYF
NA,TRBJ1-2,TRBD1,TRBV4-1,TGCGCCAGCAGCCAGACGACAGGGGTCTATGGCTACACCTTC,CASSQTTGVYGYTF
NA,TRBJ2-1,TRBD2,TRBV5-1,TGCGCCAGCAGCTTGGCTCTAGCGGGAACCTACAATGAGCAGTTCTTC,CASSLALAGTYNEQFF
few,TRBJ2-7,NA,TRBV28,TGTGCCAGCACGGAGGACAGTTCCTACGAGCAGTACTTC,CASTEDSSYEQYF
NA,TRBJ2-1,NA,TRBV7-8,TGTGCCAGCAGTCGATCTTATGGCGGGATCTCCTACAATGAGCAGTTCTTC,CASSRSYGGISYNEQFF
NA,TRBJ1-5,NA,TRBV5-1,TGCGCCAGCAGCTTGGGTATTGGGGCTGGTGATCAGCCCCAGCATTTT,CASSLGIGAGDQPQHF
NA,TRBJ1-2,NA,TRBV7-9,TGTGCCAGCAGCTTAGCTGCAGAAGACTATGGCTACACCTTC,CASSLAAEDYGYTF
NA,TRBJ2-7,NA,TRBV10-1,TGCGCCAGCAGTGATCGCTACGAGCAGTACTTC,CASSDRYEQYF
few,TRBJ1-2,TRBD1,TRBV28,TGTGCCAGCAGTTTACAGACAGGGGTAGGAGGCTACACCTTC,CASSLQTGVGGYTF
NA,TRBJ1-3,NA,TRBV5-1,TGCGCCAGCAGCCCCCAGGGGTCTGGAAACACCATATATTTT,CASSPQGSGNTIYF
few,TRBJ1-6,NA,TRBV5-4,TGTGCCAGCAGCCGAGGATCGGAGAACTCACCCCTCCACTTT,CASSRGSENSPLHF
NA,TRBJ1-6,TRBD1,TRBV28,TGTGCCAGCACCATCTTCAGGGGGGATAATTCACCCCTCCACTTT,CASTIFRGDNSPLHF
few,TRBJ1-3,NA,TRBV4-2,TGTGCCAGCAGCCAAGATGCCGCAGGGTCTGGAAACACCATATATTTT,CASSQDAAGSGNTIYF
NA,TRBJ2-3,NA,TRBV25-1,TGTGCCAGCAGTGAATTTGGCAGCACAGATACGCAGTATTTT,CASSEFGSTDTQYF
NA,TRBJ2-7,NA,TRBV7-2,TGTGCCAGCAGCTCCTCAACAGGGACCCCCGAGCAGTACTTC,CASSSSTGTPEQYF
NA,TRBJ2-1,TRBD2,TRBV5-1,TGCGCCAGCAGCTTGGCAGTAGCGGGGGCTTACAATGAGCAGTTCTTC,CASSLAVAGAYNEQFF